This T cell receptor (beta chain) was profiled in a study of patients and donors after allogeneic stem cell transplantation. V gave up 3 bases and J gave up 11 bases; unmatched junction bases: 3. Germline V gene lookup returns CDR1 KGHDR and CDR2 SFDVKD. CDR3 length equals 12 residues. One entry per CDR3 protein, called by TCRdb with MiXCR from the RT-PCR reads. The repertoire has about 110,000 distinct CDR3 sequences, approximately 40% of them found once; the top ten carry roughly 30%. This clonotype originated in a human donor who was either an allogeneic HSCT recipient or a stem cell or donor lymphocyte infusion donor (not recorded which). It is not recorded whose cells these are; they may come from a transplant donor. Input material: blood, either unsorted or a sorted T cell fraction (not recorded which). The chain recombines TRBV24-1 with TRBJ1-1; 9 bases match TRBD1. CDR3 protein: CATSDRTGEAFF. In DNA, the CDR3 is TGTGCCACCAGTGATCGGACAGGGGAGGCTTTCTTT.